Listed below are T cell receptor beta chains from one sample, sequenced in a study of T cells in Graves' hyperthyroidism and ophthalmopathy. TCRdb recomputed calls from the multiplex PCR reads with MiXCR, one row per CDR3 protein. The sample consists of about 500,000 distinct CDR3 sequences, about an eighth of them appearing once. Sequenced sample: blood. Receptors were obtained from a woman younger than 35 with Graves' hyperthyroidism. Both conserved end residues are part of each CDR3. Not every row has a clone size; where given, it reads once, few, many or a size class.

>TRBV7-3|.|TRBJ2-3
CASNPGTSDSTDTQYF
>TRBV5-6|.|TRBJ1-1
CASNKGQGRDTEAFF
>TRBV7-2|few|TRBJ2-3
CASSLRLAGTADTQYF
>TRBV12-3/TRBV12-4|once|TRBJ2-5
CASSLAFVERRRGETQYF
>TRBV7-2|many|TRBJ2-2
CASSSRDIYTGELFF
>TRBV6-1|few|TRBJ1-5
CASSERGRTTNQPQHF
>TRBV9|many|TRBJ2-5
CASSGKVGGAQQETQYF
>TRBV7-3|many|TRBJ2-1
CASTVAGGAYNEQFF
>TRBV6-1|many|TRBJ2-3
CASSRDYKSPPTTDTQYF
>TRBV2|many|TRBJ2-7
CASKPGPHDYEQYF
>TRBV11-2|many|TRBJ2-1
CASTLAAYNEQFF
>TRBV29-1|many|TRBJ2-2
CSAAGGTGELFF
>TRBV29-1|.|TRBJ2-7
CSVQLARNTYEQYF
>TRBV11-1|many|TRBJ2-1
CASSNSGRVQFF
>TRBV27|many|TRBJ2-5
CASSLGTSGMETQYF
>TRBV25-1|many|TRBJ1-5
CASSEKGGDAYSNQPQHF
>TRBV6-5|.|TRBJ1-2
CASSYLGGYGYTF
>TRBV19|few|TRBJ2-1
CASSISGTGGYNEQFF
>TRBV19|few|TRBJ2-2
CASRKRERNTGELFF
>TRBV4-1|.|TRBJ2-5
CASSQGRGGLETQYF
>TRBV29-1|.|TRBJ1-2
CSVSHNGYTF
>TRBV29-1|few|TRBJ1-1
CSVDRGFGTEAFF
>TRBV5-1|many|TRBJ2-2
CASSLAGLADYTGELFF
>TRBV6-2/TRBV6-3|few|TRBJ2-2
CASSAGSFAGELFF
>TRBV6-2/TRBV6-3|.|TRBJ1-2
CASSYPGRAYGYTF
>TRBV18|.|TRBJ2-4
CASSTAGLAKNIQYF
>TRBV5-1|.|TRBJ1-5
CASSLEGRVDGQPQHF
>TRBV20-1|few|TRBJ2-1
CSARDRTSGSNEQFF
>TRBV18|many|TRBJ1-2
CASSPGPGQGAPGYGYTF
>TRBV6-6|few|TRBJ2-3
CASSYHPLAGVEDTQYF
>TRBV12-3/TRBV12-4|many|TRBJ1-5
CASLRGQGLQPQHF
>TRBV20-1|many|TRBJ2-1
CSARAGGRIYRYNEQFF
>TRBV5-1|many|TRBJ2-1
CASSFRMTGSNEQFF
>TRBV18|many|TRBJ2-1
CASSLRDRMSEQFF
>TRBV20-1|few|TRBJ2-3
CSVRTTDTQYF
>TRBV4-1|.|TRBJ1-2
CASSQDRDRGGGYTF
>TRBV19|many|TRBJ1-5
CASRAPGPSNQPQHF
>TRBV27|few|TRBJ1-2
CASSGDYGLGYTF
>TRBV7-9|few|TRBJ1-2
CASSLFPRGTGYNYGYTF
>TRBV7-9|.|TRBJ2-2
CASTKGASFNTGELFF
>TRBV19|.|TRBJ1-4
CASSKRQGSATNEKLFF
>TRBV6-1|.|TRBJ1-5
CASSKFRGNSNQPQHF
>TRBV18|once|TRBJ1-6
CASSSVVARNSPLHF
>TRBV29-1|few|TRBJ2-1
CSVTAGTSGYNEQFF
>TRBV7-2|once|TRBJ1-1
CASSLYLDRGKGDTEAFF
>TRBV6-1|many|TRBJ2-1
CASSRTGAGNEQFF